A single T cell receptor (beta chain) is shown here with its context. This table comes from immunoSEQ multiplex PCR, and its TCRdb copy is limited to in-frame clones, with some not included. There are a few hundred thousand clones in the sample; approximately 91% occur only once, and approximately 2.5% lies in the top ten. These data belong to a study of blood T cell repertoires in COVID-19. Germline CDR1 reads SGHNT; CDR2 reads YYREEE (reference sequence). Trimming left V 4 bases short and J 4 bases short, with 14 bases between. The CDR3 spans 14 residues. Sample: peripheral blood. This TCR was recovered from a person between 18 and 30 years old with COVID-19, enrolled during active disease. V and J are TRBV5-4 and TRBJ1-2, with D perhaps matching TRBD1 (6 bases). For the CDR3, the DNA is TGTGCCAGCAGCGAATTTACAGGGTTCTATGGCTACACCTTC. Protein: CASSEFTGFYGYTF.